This entry lists 20 T cell receptor beta chains sequenced from one sample in a study of cytomegalovirus exposure and HLA in healthy donors. Primers: 60 Vbeta forward and 13 Jbeta reverse. Using immunoSEQ multiplex PCR, the repertoire was profiled, and TCRdb retains in-frame clones only, with some absent. The sample lists some 170,000 clones; more than 80% were seen once. The sequencing sample was made of PBMCs. The origin of the receptors is a woman between 18 and 29 years old in good health and CMV-seropositive.

The chain couples TRBV5-6 to TRBJ2-1; D is uncertain. From germline, CDR1 is SGHDT and CDR2 YYEEEE. V dropped 0 bases and J dropped 10 bases, with 11 bases sitting between them. This CDR3 comprises 13 residues. Written as DNA, the CDR3 is TGTGCCAGCAGCTTGGGTGAGGTTGTGGAGCAGTTCTTC. This encodes CASSLGEVVEQFF.

The rearrangement uses TRBV5-1 and TRBJ2-1; 7 bases line up with TRBD2. Trimming took 0 bases from V and 2 from J; bases not matched to a gene: 2. Germline CDR1 reads SGHRS; CDR2 reads YFSETQ. The CDR3 consists of 15 residues. CDR3 residues: CASSLVAGAYNEQFF. CDR3 in DNA: TGCGCCAGCAGCTTGGTTGCGGGGGCCTACAATGAGCAGTTCTTC.

There are a few counts of this clone. V is TRBV9 and J is TRBJ1-4; perhaps TRBD1 as D (6 bases). Germline CDR1 reads SGDLS; CDR2 reads YYNGEE. This CDR3 is 15 amino acids long. Trimming removed 4 bases from V and 7 bases from J, with 17 bases in between. CDR3 loop: CASSLGPTGIEKLFF. CDR3 sequence (DNA): TGTGCCAGCAGCCTAGGGCCAACAGGGATTGAAAAACTGTTTTTT.

The V gene is TRBV7-9, the J gene TRBJ2-7, with a tentative D call TRBD2 (7 bases). This CDR3 spans 16 amino acids. V lost 4 bases and J lost 3, with 19 bases in between. The germline gives CDR1 SEHNR, CDR2 FQNEAQ (reference sequence). CDR3 sequence (DNA): TGTGCCAGCAGCTCCGGAGGGGGGGCCTTCGTCTACGAGCAGTACTTC. Protein product: CASSSGGGAFVYEQYF.

J is TRBJ1-2 and V is TRBV9; TRBD1 matches 9 bases. The V segment lost 4 bases and the J segment 7 bases; nucleotides outside the gene matches: 14. The CDR3 totals 16 residues. Germline V gives CDR1 SGDLS, CDR2 YYNGEE. CDR3 nucleotides: TGTGCCAGCAGCCCCCTCGTGGCCCGGGACAGGGCTGGCTACACCTTC. Protein sequence: CASSPLVARDRAGYTF.

This chain links TRBV6-5 with TRBJ1-1; 7 bases fit TRBD1. Germline loops: CDR1 MNHEY, CDR2 SVGAGI. J lost 6 bases, V lost 7 bases, and 8 bases had no gene match. CDR3 length equals 13 residues. For the CDR3, the DNA is TGTGCCAGCACCGCGACAGGGAGGCCTGAAGCTTTCTTT. This translates into CASTATGRPEAFF.

This sequence joins TRBV19 and TRBJ1-5; TRBD1 matches 9 bases. The CDR3 length is 15 residues. V trimming: 6 bases; J trimming: 4 bases; junction bases outside the gene matches: 7. Per the germline V gene, CDR1 is LNHDA and CDR2 is SQIVND (reference sequence). The CDR3 loop is CASRLQGAGNQPQHF. The CDR3 DNA reads TGTGCCAGTAGGTTACAGGGGGCGGGTAATCAGCCCCAGCATTTT.

V gene TRBV6-1 combines with J gene TRBJ2-7; no clear D gene. V lost 0 bases and J 12 bases, leaving 12 bases between the germline ends. This CDR3 region has 12 residues. Per germline, CDR1 MNHNS and CDR2 SASEGT. The CDR3 DNA follows: TGTGCCAGCAGTGAAGCTTCGGTCTTCCCGTACTTC. Its protein product is CASSEASVFPYF.

This rearrangement joins TRBV7-9 to TRBJ2-5; D is possibly TRBD2 (6 bases). CDR1 is SEHNR, CDR2 FQNEAQ, per germline (reference sequence). The CDR3 is made up of 15 amino acids. Trimming took 1 base from V and 4 from J, leaving 13 bases between them. The chain's CDR3 is CASSLVPGGGETQYF. CDR3 sequence (DNA): TGTGCCAGCAGCTTAGTCCCCGGGGGAGGAGAGACCCAGTACTTC.

The V and J genes are TRBV19 and TRBJ1-5; tentative D call: TRBD1 (5 bases). The V end lost 0 bases, the J end lost 5 bases, and 14 bases lay between the germline ends. The CDR3 totals 16 residues. Germline-derived CDR1 and CDR2 are LNHDA and SQIVND (reference sequence). The CDR3 here is CASSIDTWGDHQPQHF. CDR3 sequence (DNA): TGTGCCAGTAGTATAGATACGTGGGGGGATCATCAGCCCCAGCATTTT.

This clone is a singleton in its sample. The gene calls are TRBV2 and TRBJ1-6; 12 bases line up with TRBD1. Germline V CDR1 and CDR2: SNHLY, FYNNEI. The CDR3 extends over 19 amino acids. Trimming at V came to 5 bases and at J to 4 bases, leaving 12 bases not matched to a gene. The CDR3 here is CASSSANRDRGPYNSPLHF. The DNA of the CDR3 is TGTGCCAGCAGTAGCGCTAACCGGGACAGGGGGCCTTATAATTCACCCCTCCACTTT.

The chain has TRBV6-1 and TRBJ1-5; TRBD1 might be the D (5 bases). The CDR3 has 13 amino acids. Trimming removed 5 bases from V and 7 bases from J, with 12 bases in between. The germline CDR1 and CDR2 sequences are MNHNS and SASEGT. The CDR3 loop is CASSPHRSQPQHF. The CDR3 DNA reads TGTGCCAGCAGTCCACACAGGTCCCAGCCCCAGCATTTT.

The rearrangement links TRBV4-2 to TRBJ1-1; 9 positions match TRBD1. J was trimmed by 0 bases and V by 3 bases; bases with no gene match: 2. The CDR3 is made up of 15 amino acids. Looked up from germline, CDR1 is LGHNA and CDR2 is YNFKEQ. CDR3 DNA sequence: TGTGCCAGCAGCCAGGGACAGGGTTTGAACACTGAAGCTTTCTTT. Translation gives CASSQGQGLNTEAFF.

The chain recombines TRBV6-1 with TRBJ1-5; 8 nucleotides line up with TRBD1. The CDR3 is 15 amino acids. Germline V gene lookup returns CDR1 MNHNS and CDR2 SASEGT. V lost 5 bases to trimming and J lost 2 bases; unmatched junction nucleotides: 5. The CDR3 loop reads CASSTDREGNQPQHF. As DNA, the CDR3 is TGTGCCAGCAGTACGGACAGGGAAGGCAATCAGCCCCAGCATTTT.

This clone was picked up one time. V and J are TRBV4-1 and TRBJ2-1; 10 bases line up with TRBD1. In germline, CDR1 is MGHRA, CDR2 YSYEKL. With 1 base clipped from V and 6 bases from J, the junction kept 6 bases outside the gene matches. The CDR3 loop spans 16 amino acids. The CDR3: CASSQVPGQGSNEQFF. CDR3 DNA: TGCGCCAGCAGCCAAGTACCGGGACAGGGGAGCAATGAGCAGTTCTTC.

The chain combines TRBV19 with TRBJ2-7; 9 bases map to TRBD1. CDR1 LNHDA and CDR2 SQIVND come from the germline V gene (reference sequence). After removal of 5 bases from V and 1 base from J, the junction contained 3 bases not matched to a gene. CDR3 length equals 14 residues. The CDR3 nucleotides are TGTGCCAGTAGTGTGGGGACAGGGTCCTACGAGCAGTACTTC. It specifies CASSVGTGSYEQYF.

This chain joins TRBV7-2 and TRBJ1-5; 7 bases align to TRBD1. Germline V gene sequence: CDR1 SGHTA, CDR2 FQGNSA. The CDR3 contains 15 residues. J was trimmed by 3 bases and V by 5 bases; bases with no gene match: 7. The CDR3 is CASSPSGTANQPQHF. CDR3 DNA sequence: TGTGCCAGCAGCCCCTCCGGGACAGCCAATCAGCCCCAGCATTTT.

The DNA for the CDR3 is TGTGCCAGCAGTATCCGGACAGGGGGCGCGATCTATGGCTACACCTTC. Protein product: CASSIRTGGAIYGYTF. V and J are TRBV28 and TRBJ1-2; TRBD1 agrees at 11 bases. The CDR3 runs to 16 residues. CDR1 and CDR2 from the germline V gene are MDHEN and SYDVKM. V dropped 5 bases and J dropped 4; count of bases not matched to a gene: 9.

The genes are TRBV29-1 and TRBJ2-1; TRBD2 aligns across 11 bases. The germline V gene encodes CDR1 SQVTM and CDR2 ANQGSEA. The CDR3 has 14 residues. Trimming removed 7 bases from V and 6 bases from J; junction bases left unmatched: 8. This chain's CDR3 is CSAFSGGAVNEQFF. CDR3 sequence (DNA): TGCAGCGCATTTAGCGGGGGGGCCGTCAATGAGCAGTTCTTC.

The chain has TRBV7-2 and TRBJ2-2; D might be TRBD2 (6 bases). Trimming cost V 8 bases and J 3 bases, with 10 bases left between them. The CDR3 has 13 residues. The germline V gene encodes CDR1 SGHTA and CDR2 FQGNSA. CDR3 in amino acids: CASRDFYTGELFF. In nucleotides, the CDR3 is TGTGCCAGCCGGGACTTCTACACCGGGGAGCTGTTTTTT. Full variable domain (missing parts from reference TRBV7-2 and TRBJ2-2): GAGVSQSPSNKVTEKGKDVELRCDPISGHTALYWYRQSLGQGLEFLIYFQGNSAPDKSGLPSDRFSAERTGGSVSTLTIQRTQQEDSAVYLCASRDFYTGELFFGEGSRLTVL.